This T cell receptor (beta chain) was sequenced in a study of T cell responses to AZD1222 COVID-19 vaccine. For the study at large: Pooling was applied to second doses at about 4 or about 12 weeks.

Per germline, CDR1 SGHRS and CDR2 YFSETQ. Trimming removed 0 bases from V and 5 bases from J; junction bases left unmatched: 7. CDR3 length: 16 amino acids. This clone has a single count. Produced via immunoSEQ multiplex PCR; TCRdb's table is partial and in-frame only. This sample has 150,000 to 200,000 clones, with just under 95% found just once. This clonotype was sampled from an adult in good health. This specimen consisted of peripheral blood, obtained on day 0 of AZD1222 vaccination. V gene TRBV5-1 combines with J gene TRBJ2-5; 10 nucleotides match TRBD2. The CDR3 sequence is CASSLASGGATETQYF. For the CDR3, the DNA is TGCGCCAGCAGCTTGGCCAGCGGGGGGGCTACGGAGACCCAGTACTTC. Using reference TRBV5-1 and TRBJ2-5 for the parts outside the CDR3, the full variable domain is KAGVTQTPRYLIKTRGQQVTLSCSPISGHRSVSWYQQTPGQGLQFLFEYFSETQRNKGNFPGRFSGRQFSNSRSEMNVSTLELGDSALYLCASSLASGGATETQYFGPGTRLLVL.